The next 30 T cell receptor beta chains were all read from a single sample in a study of high-grade serous ovarian cancer treatment subgroups. Some clones are missing from TCRdb's copy, which holds only in-frame ones; the method was immunoSEQ multiplex PCR. The table records thousands of clones, 75% to 80% of them present only once. Tumor tissue was taken before any definitive surgery or chemotherapy was given. Source material: tumor tissue. All receptors come from a human donor with high-grade serous ovarian cancer.

The chain joins TRBV28 to TRBJ1-2; 7 positions match TRBD1. With 1 base clipped from V and 6 bases from J, the junction kept 23 bases outside the gene matches. In germline, CDR1 is MDHEN, CDR2 SYDVKM. The CDR3 consists of 20 residues. CDR3 sequence: CASSLLSGGVLVDRTDGYTF. The CDR3 region has the DNA TGTGCCAGCAGTTTATTATCCGGAGGGGTGTTGGTGGACAGGACCGATGGCTACACCTTC.

The chain uses TRBV7-9 and TRBJ2-1, with D hard to call. Germline V gene sequence: CDR1 SEHNR, CDR2 FQNEAQ (reference sequence). Between the trimmed V and J ends, which lost 1 base and 9 bases, there was a span of 10 bases. The CDR3 has 13 residues. The CDR3 DNA is TGTGCCAGCAGCTTAGAGTGGGTTGGTGAGCAGTTCTTC. This gives the protein CASSLEWVGEQFF.

Only one count was recorded for this clone. The genes are TRBV20-1 and TRBJ2-5; D unresolved. Germline V gives CDR1 DFQATT, CDR2 SNEGSKA (reference sequence). The CDR3 totals 10 residues. V shed 3 bases and J shed 5 bases, with 4 bases lying between them. CDR3 residues: CSASSETQYF. CDR3 sequence (DNA): TGCAGTGCTAGTTCGGAGACCCAGTACTTC.

This chain links TRBV7-8 with TRBJ2-1, with 8 bases lining up with TRBD2. CDR3 size: 14 residues. In germline, CDR1 is SGHVS, CDR2 FQNEAQ. Unmatched junction bases numbered 11, after V lost 1 base and J lost 15 bases. The CDR3: CASSLGGAGGTPFF. DNA of the CDR3: TGTGCCAGCAGCTTAGGAGGCGCGGGAGGCACCCCGTTCTTC.

This clone showed up just a few times. The chain joins TRBV15 to TRBJ1-2, with D unresolved. This CDR3 has 14 residues. Trimming pared 0 bases from V and 3 bases from J, leaving 8 bases between. Germline CDR1 reads LNHNV; CDR2 reads YYDKDF (reference sequence). CDR3 in DNA: TGTGCCACCAGCAGAGAGGAAATGGACTATGGCTACACCTTC. Protein: CATSREEMDYGYTF.

This clone was recorded only once. The V and J genes are TRBV7-9 and TRBJ2-1; the match to TRBD1 covers 7 bases. Germline V gives CDR1 SEHNR, CDR2 FQNEAQ (reference sequence). CDR3 size: 12 residues. V gave up 5 bases and J gave up 9 bases; unmatched junction bases: 4. The CDR3 DNA is TGTGCCAGCAGCGGCTACAGGGGTGAGCAGTTCTTC. Protein: CASSGYRGEQFF.

V usage is TRBV27 and J usage is TRBJ1-1, with D perhaps matching TRBD1 (5 bases). The CDR3 consists of 16 residues. CDR1 MNHEY and CDR2 SMNVEV come from the germline V gene (reference sequence). The germline V and J ends were trimmed by 2 bases and 0 bases, with 13 bases remaining between them. CDR3: CASSLDQRGMNTEAFF. CDR3 DNA sequence: TGTGCCAGCAGTTTAGATCAACGGGGGATGAACACTGAAGCTTTCTTT.

The V gene is TRBV5-5, the J gene TRBJ2-5; 8 bases line up with TRBD2. CDR3 length: 15 amino acids. Germline lookup yields CDR1 SGHKS and CDR2 YYEKEE (reference sequence). V shed 4 bases and J 3 bases; nucleotides not matched to a gene: 8. CDR3 protein: CASSRPGLEKETQYF. As DNA, the CDR3 is TGTGCCAGCAGCCGGCCGGGACTAGAAAAAGAGACCCAGTACTTC.

The chain couples TRBV7-9 to TRBJ2-1; 11 bases are a match to TRBD2. V was pared by 4 bases and J by 4 bases, with 6 bases of the junction left unmatched. Germline CDR1 is SEHNR and CDR2 is FQNEAQ (reference sequence). The length of the CDR3 is 16 residues. The DNA for the CDR3 is TGTGCCAGCAGCTCCACCGGGACTAGCGGATACAATGAGCAGTTCTTC. Translating it yields CASSSTGTSGYNEQFF.

This clone was detected once. A read error may account for a junction end that differs from germline. This chain links TRBV6-4 with TRBJ2-3; D gene ambiguous. This CDR3 comprises 13 residues. Germline lookup yields CDR1 MRHNA and CDR2 SNTAGT. Here the CDR3 reads CASSRMGTDTQYF. CDR3 coding DNA: TGTGCCAGCAGTCGTATGGGCACGGATACGCAGTATTTT.

The chain is built from TRBV4-1 and TRBJ2-7, with 8 nucleotides matching TRBD2. V shed 8 bases, J shed 0 bases, and the junction held 6 bases outside the gene matches. Germline values: CDR1 MGHRA, CDR2 YSYEKL. The CDR3 contains 14 residues. The CDR3 DNA reads as TGCGCCAGCGCTCGGGAGGGCCTCTCCTACGAGCAGTACTTC. Protein: CASAREGLSYEQYF.

The chain joins TRBV7-2 to TRBJ2-3; D uncertain. V shed 5 bases and J shed 0 bases, with 12 bases lying between them. This CDR3 is 15 amino acids long. Germline loops: CDR1 SGHTA, CDR2 FQGNSA. DNA for the CDR3: TGTGCCAGCAGCCCGGTGGCGGCTAGCACAGATACGCAGTATTTT. Its translation: CASSPVAASTDTQYF.

The chain couples TRBV5-5 to TRBJ1-2; D is uncertain. The CDR3 length is 17 residues. Germline values: CDR1 SGHKS, CDR2 YYEKEE (reference sequence). Trimming took 4 bases from V and 0 from J, leaving 19 bases between them. CDR3 amino acids: CASSGDLRGLPNYGYTF. Here the CDR3 DNA reads TGTGCCAGCAGCGGTGACCTACGCGGCTTACCTAACTATGGCTACACCTTC.

V and J are TRBV27 and TRBJ1-5; unclear D gene. Germline values: CDR1 MNHEY, CDR2 SMNVEV (reference sequence). The CDR3 is made up of 14 amino acids. V lost 2 bases to trimming and J lost 0 bases, with 5 bases between them. The CDR3 here is CASSLRYSNQPQHF. The CDR3 DNA sequence: TGTGCCAGCAGTTTAAGGTATAGCAATCAGCCCCAGCATTTT.

This clone has more than one count but fewer than ten. V usage is TRBV2 and J usage is TRBJ2-2; 7 nucleotides line up with TRBD2. The CDR3 is made up of 14 amino acids. The V gene end was trimmed by 7 bases and the J gene end by 5 bases; junction bases not matched to a gene: 7. The germline V gene encodes CDR1 SNHLY and CDR2 FYNNEI. Written as DNA, the CDR3 is TGTGCCAGCATGGGCGGGAGCCGGACCGGGGAGCTGTTTTTT. This encodes CASMGGSRTGELFF.

The chain's CDR3 is CASSLRRSGNTIYF. DNA for the CDR3: TGTGCCAGTAGCCTCCGGCGCTCTGGAAACACCATATATTTT. This rearrangement joins TRBV19 to TRBJ1-3; no firm D call. With 6 bases removed from V and 0 bases from J, the gap between germline ends came to 9 bases. CDR3 length: 14 residues. The V gene's germline CDR1 is LNHDA and CDR2 SQIVND (reference sequence).

CDR3: CSVALANEQYF. CDR3 DNA: TGCAGCGTGGCGCTAGCTAACGAGCAGTACTTC. V gene TRBV29-1 combines with J gene TRBJ2-7; the D gene is possibly TRBD2 (5 bases). This CDR3 spans 11 amino acids. V was trimmed by 6 bases and J by 5 bases, leaving 11 bases between them. CDR1 and CDR2 (germline): SQVTM, ANQGSEA.

The V gene is TRBV27, the J gene TRBJ2-1; 11 nucleotides line up with TRBD2. This CDR3 spans 16 amino acids. In germline, CDR1 is MNHEY, CDR2 SMNVEV (reference sequence). Trimming cost V 4 bases and J 8 bases; bases outside gene matches: 10. The CDR3 region has the DNA TGTGCCAGCAGTTCAATGACTAGCGGGAAGTTTCATGAGCAGTTCTTC. Its protein is CASSSMTSGKFHEQFF.

The rearrangement uses TRBV28 and TRBJ1-1; D remains ambiguous. The CDR3 runs 12 residues. V was clipped by 1 base and J by 0 bases, with 0 bases between them. Germline lookup yields CDR1 MDHEN and CDR2 SYDVKM. CDR3 loop: CASSLLNTEAFF. As DNA, the CDR3 is TGTGCCAGCAGTTTATTGAACACTGAAGCTTTCTTT.

The gene calls are TRBV28 and TRBJ2-5; TRBD2 agrees at 9 bases. The CDR3 length is 15 residues. Losses at the gene ends were 2 bases for V and 3 bases for J; bases not matched to a gene: 4. Germline values: CDR1 MDHEN, CDR2 SYDVKM. CDR3 in amino acids: CASSLRLAGKETQYF. The CDR3 coding sequence is TGTGCCAGCAGTTTAAGGCTAGCGGGGAAAGAGACCCAGTACTTC.

This clone was seen more than once but under ten times. The chain joins TRBV15 to TRBJ1-2, with D perhaps TRBD1 (6 bases). Germline CDR1 reads LNHNV; CDR2 reads YYDKDF (reference sequence). V dropped 3 bases and J dropped 4 bases, with 9 bases sitting between them. The CDR3 has 13 amino acids. CDR3 bases: TGTGCCACCAGCAGCGGGACACGCTATGGCTACACCTTC. Protein product: CATSSGTRYGYTF.

The J gene is TRBJ2-5, the V gene TRBV5-4; 7 nucleotides match TRBD1. The V gene end was trimmed by 4 bases and the J gene end by 2 bases; junction bases not matched to a gene: 5. This CDR3 has 14 amino acids. The germline V gene encodes CDR1 SGHNT and CDR2 YYREEE (reference sequence). The CDR3 loop reads CASSQGQQQETQYF. CDR3 nucleotide sequence: TGTGCCAGCAGCCAGGGACAGCAGCAAGAGACCCAGTACTTC. Variable domain in full (rest from reference TRBV5-4 and TRBJ2-5): ETGVTQSPTHLIKTRGQQVTLRCSSQSGHNTVSWYQQALGQGPQFIFQYYREEENGRGNFPPRFSGLQFPNYSSELNVNALELDDSALYLCASSQGQQQETQYFGPGTRLLVL.

A remark on this clone: The same CDR3 arises from other DNA sequences in this sample as well. V is TRBV18 and J is TRBJ1-2; 8 bases match TRBD1. V lost 2 bases, J lost 4 bases, and 3 bases stayed unmatched. The CDR3 contains 14 residues. CDR1 and CDR2 (germline): KGHSH, LQKENI. This chain's CDR3 is CASSPGQGLYGYTF. CDR3 sequence (DNA): TGTGCCAGCTCACCAGGACAGGGACTCTATGGCTACACCTTC.

Worth noting for this clone: The identical CDR3 is also encoded by other nucleotide sequences in the sample. The genes are TRBV7-9 and TRBJ1-6; D is ambiguous. The V end was cut by 1 base, the J end by 9 bases, with 7 bases between. The CDR3 extends over 13 amino acids. The germline V gene encodes CDR1 SEHNR and CDR2 FQNEAQ (reference sequence). CDR3 amino acids: CASSLGLGSPLHF. CDR3 nucleotides: TGTGCCAGCAGCTTAGGGTTGGGTTCACCCCTCCACTTT.

CDR3 residues: CASSRQGRTDTQYF. The CDR3 coding sequence is TGTGCCAGCAGTCGACAGGGCCGCACAGATACGCAGTATTTT. The chain uses TRBV6-5 and TRBJ2-3; 7 nucleotides align to TRBD1. Looked up from germline, CDR1 is MNHEY and CDR2 is SVGAGI. This CDR3 spans 14 amino acids. With V trimmed by 5 bases and J by 1 base, 3 bases remained unmatched.

This sequence joins TRBV18 and TRBJ2-4, with D perhaps matching TRBD2 (5 bases). CDR1 KGHSH and CDR2 LQKENI come from the germline V gene. The CDR3 has 15 amino acids. V gave up 3 bases and J gave up 7 bases, with 16 bases separating them. The CDR3 loop reads CASSPSGPSRNIQYF. For the CDR3, the DNA is TGTGCCAGCTCACCTTCCGGCCCTAGCCGGAACATTCAGTACTTC.

The chain combines TRBV10-1 with TRBJ2-7, with D unresolved. This CDR3 region has 13 residues. V dropped 0 bases and J dropped 1 base, with 4 bases sitting between them. From germline, CDR1 is WNHNN and CDR2 SYGVQD (reference sequence). The CDR3 sequence is CASSESSSYEQYV. The CDR3, as DNA: TGCGCCAGCAGTGAGTCGAGTTCCTACGAGCAGTACGTC.

This clone has more than one count but fewer than ten. The chain employs TRBV29-1 and TRBJ1-4; D perhaps matches TRBD1 (5 bases). V lost 4 bases to trimming and J lost 6 bases, with 15 bases between them. Germline CDR1 and CDR2: SQVTM and ANQGSEA. This CDR3 region has 14 residues. The CDR3 sequence: CSVGDGVLDEKLFF. CDR3 bases: TGCAGCGTTGGGGACGGGGTTTTAGATGAAAAACTGTTTTTT. The full variable domain, rest sourced from reference TRBV29-1 and TRBJ1-4, is SAVISQKPSRDICQRGTSLTIQCQVDSQVTMMFWYRQQPGQSLTLIATANQGSEATYESGFVIDKFPISRPNLTFSTLTVSNMSPEDSSIYLCSVGDGVLDEKLFFGSGTQLSVL.

CDR3 sequence: CASSLRTSNTGELFF. The DNA of the CDR3 is TGCGCCAGCAGCTTGAGGACCTCGAACACCGGGGAGCTGTTTTTT. The genes are TRBV5-1 and TRBJ2-2; D unresolved. With 1 base removed from V and 0 bases from J, the gap between germline ends came to 7 bases. Germline V CDR1 and CDR2: SGHRS, YFSETQ. The CDR3 is 15 residues long.

Here the CDR3 reads CASSSHYESQSRANVLTF. The CDR3 region has the DNA TGTGCCAGCAGCAGCCACTATGAATCACAAAGTCGGGCCAACGTCCTGACTTTC. The chain employs TRBV7-6 and TRBJ2-6, with D hard to call. Germline V gene lookup returns CDR1 SGHVS and CDR2 FNYEAQ. This CDR3 is 18 amino acids long. V was trimmed by 5 bases and J by 5 bases, leaving 22 bases between them.